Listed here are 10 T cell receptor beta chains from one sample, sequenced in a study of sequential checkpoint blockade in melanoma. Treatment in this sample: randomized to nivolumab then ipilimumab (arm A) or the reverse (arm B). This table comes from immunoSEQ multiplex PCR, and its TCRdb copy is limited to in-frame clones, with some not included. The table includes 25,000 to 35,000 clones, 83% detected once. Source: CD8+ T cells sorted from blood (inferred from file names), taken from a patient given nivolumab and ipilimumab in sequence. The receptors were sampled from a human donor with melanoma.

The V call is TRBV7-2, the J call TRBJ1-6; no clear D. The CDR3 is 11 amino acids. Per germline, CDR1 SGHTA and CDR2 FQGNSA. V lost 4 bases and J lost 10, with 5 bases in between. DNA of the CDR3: TGTGCCAGCAGCTCGGGGTCACCCCTCCACTTT. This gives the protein CASSSGSPLHF.

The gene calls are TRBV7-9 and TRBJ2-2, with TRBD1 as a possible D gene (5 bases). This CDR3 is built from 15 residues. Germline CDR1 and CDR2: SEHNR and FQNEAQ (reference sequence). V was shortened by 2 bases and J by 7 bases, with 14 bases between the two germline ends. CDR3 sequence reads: CASSLNRGSGGELFF. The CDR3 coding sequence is TGTGCCAGCAGCTTAAATAGGGGATCGGGCGGGGAGCTGTTTTTT.

The CDR3 region is CASSEVSRSSYNEQFF. The DNA for the CDR3 is TGTGCCAGCAGTGAAGTGTCGAGGAGCTCCTACAATGAGCAGTTCTTC. This rearrangement joins TRBV2 to TRBJ2-1; D gene ambiguous. The germline V and J ends were trimmed by 1 base and 0 bases, with 10 bases remaining between them. The length of the CDR3 is 16 residues. In germline, CDR1 is SNHLY, CDR2 FYNNEI.

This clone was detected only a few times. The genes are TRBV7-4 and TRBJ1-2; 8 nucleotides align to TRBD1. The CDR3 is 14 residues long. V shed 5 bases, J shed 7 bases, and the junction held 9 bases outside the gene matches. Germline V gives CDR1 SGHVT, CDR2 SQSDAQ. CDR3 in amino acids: CASSRDRRKAGYTF. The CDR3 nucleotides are TGTGCCAGCAGCCGGGACAGGCGGAAGGCTGGCTACACCTTC.

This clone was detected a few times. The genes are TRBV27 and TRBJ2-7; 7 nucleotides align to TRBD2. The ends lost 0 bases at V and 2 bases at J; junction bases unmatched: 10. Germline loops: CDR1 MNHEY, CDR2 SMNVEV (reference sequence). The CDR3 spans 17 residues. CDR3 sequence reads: CASSLSGGYRAAYEQYF. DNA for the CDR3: TGTGCCAGCAGTTTATCGGGAGGGTACCGTGCCGCCTACGAGCAGTACTTC.

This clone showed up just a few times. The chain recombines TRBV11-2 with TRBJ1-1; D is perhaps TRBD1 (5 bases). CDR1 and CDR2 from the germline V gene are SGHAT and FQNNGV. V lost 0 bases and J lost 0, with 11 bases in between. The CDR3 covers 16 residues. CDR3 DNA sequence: TGTGCCAGCAGCTTAGATCTGGGACTCCTGAACACTGAAGCTTTCTTT. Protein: CASSLDLGLLNTEAFF.

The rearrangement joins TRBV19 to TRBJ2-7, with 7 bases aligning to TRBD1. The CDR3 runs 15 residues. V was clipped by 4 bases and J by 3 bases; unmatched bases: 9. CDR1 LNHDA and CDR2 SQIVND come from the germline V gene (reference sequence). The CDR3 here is CASSTQGFSDYEQYF. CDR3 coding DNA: TGTGCCAGTAGTACACAGGGGTTTTCAGACTACGAGCAGTACTTC.

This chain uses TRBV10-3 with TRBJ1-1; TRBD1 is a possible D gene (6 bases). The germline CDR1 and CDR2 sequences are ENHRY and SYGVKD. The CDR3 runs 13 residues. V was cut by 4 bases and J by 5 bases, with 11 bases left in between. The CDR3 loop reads CAISATGTTEAFF. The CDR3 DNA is TGTGCCATCAGTGCAACAGGGACAACTGAAGCTTTCTTT.

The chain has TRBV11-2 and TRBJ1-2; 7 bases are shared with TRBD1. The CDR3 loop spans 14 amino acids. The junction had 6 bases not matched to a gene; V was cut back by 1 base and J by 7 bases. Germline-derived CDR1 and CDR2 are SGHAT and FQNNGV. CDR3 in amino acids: CASSLGGGWGGYTF. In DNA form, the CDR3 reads TGTGCCAGCAGCTTAGGAGGGGGCTGGGGTGGCTACACCTTC. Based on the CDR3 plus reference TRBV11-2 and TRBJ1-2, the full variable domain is EAGVAQSPRYKIIEKRQSVAFWCNPISGHATLYWYQQILGQGPKLLIQFQNNGVVDDSQLPKDRFSAERLKGVDSTLKIQPAKLEDSAVYLCASSLGGGWGGYTFGSGTRLTVV.

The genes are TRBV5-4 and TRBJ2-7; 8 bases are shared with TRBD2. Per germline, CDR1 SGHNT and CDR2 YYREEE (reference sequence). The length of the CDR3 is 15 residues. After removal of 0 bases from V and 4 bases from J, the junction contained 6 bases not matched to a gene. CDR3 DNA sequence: TGTGCCAGCAGCTTGGAGGCTAGCGGGTCGTACGAGCAGTACTTC. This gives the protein CASSLEASGSYEQYF.